These 30 T cell receptor beta chains came from one sample sequenced in a study of T cell clonotyping in hematopoietic cell transplantation. Measured with immunoSEQ multiplex PCR; TCRdb has only the in-frame clones, and not every one. The table has around 9,100 clones, roughly 80% seen once; the top ten hold around 33%. The time point: recipient sample about 28 days before transplant, after cytoreduction. The sequencing used peripheral blood mononuclear cells, collected before stem cell transplant. These receptors originate from a man aged 55 to 70 with acute myeloid leukemia. Some clones in this sample may be carry-over from other donors' samples.

V usage is TRBV2 and J usage is TRBJ2-1; D not resolved. The V end was cut by 0 bases, the J end by 1 base, with 7 bases between. The CDR3 covers 15 residues. CDR1 is SNHLY and CDR2 is FYNNEI in the germline V gene. CDR3 DNA: TGTGCCAGCAGTGAAGCGTCGGGTTCCTACAATGAGCAGTTCTTC. It encodes CASSEASGSYNEQFF.

This clone showed up just a few times. V is TRBV7-9 and J is TRBJ2-5, with TRBD2 as a possible D gene (5 bases). The CDR3 runs to 15 residues. V lost 3 bases and J lost 5, with 16 bases in between. Germline assignment: CDR1 SEHNR and CDR2 FQNEAQ (reference sequence). CDR3 amino acids: CASSFEGSFGETQYF. The DNA for the CDR3 is TGTGCCAGCAGCTTCGAGGGCAGCTTCGGGGAGACCCAGTACTTC. Complete variable domain (other parts from reference TRBV7-9 and TRBJ2-5): DTGVSQNPRHKITKRGQNVTFRCDPISEHNRLYWYRQTLGQGPEFLTYFQNEAQLEKSRLLSDRFSAERPKGSFSTLEIQRTEQGDSAMYLCASSFEGSFGETQYFGPGTRLLVL.

The gene calls are TRBV5-1 and TRBJ2-2; unclear D gene. The V gene's germline CDR1 is SGHRS and CDR2 YFSETQ. V was trimmed by 3 bases and J by 3 bases, leaving 3 bases between them. The CDR3 runs to 12 residues. The CDR3 spells CASSSYTGELFF. The CDR3 nucleotides read TGCGCCAGCAGCTCTTACACCGGGGAGCTGTTTTTT.

This clone showed up just once. The chain links TRBV4-1 to TRBJ2-3, with D possibly matching TRBD2 (6 bases). V was shortened by 0 bases and J by 6 bases, with 19 bases between the two germline ends. The CDR3 runs to 17 residues. Germline CDR1 MGHRA, CDR2 YSYEKL. The CDR3 DNA reads as TGCGCCAGCAGCCAAGATTGGGCGGCGCGGGGTGGCGATACGCAGTATTTT. It codes for CASSQDWAARGGDTQYF.

The V call is TRBV4-1, the J call TRBJ1-3, with 7 bases identical to TRBD1. CDR3 length equals 15 residues. Germline values: CDR1 MGHRA, CDR2 YSYEKL. J was trimmed by 2 bases and V by 6 bases; bases with no gene match: 7. The CDR3 bases are TGCGCCAGCAGGGCTGACAGGGAGGCTGGAAACACCATATATTTT. Residues: CASRADREAGNTIYF.

The rearrangement uses TRBV27 and TRBJ1-2; 7 nucleotides match TRBD1. This CDR3 contains 16 residues. Unmatched junction bases numbered 9, after V lost 0 bases and J lost 5 bases. Germline values: CDR1 MNHEY, CDR2 SMNVEV (reference sequence). The CDR3 DNA is TGTGCCAGCAGTTTATCGTCCGGCAGGGGGATGTATGGCTACACCTTC. The encoded protein is CASSLSSGRGMYGYTF.

J is TRBJ2-3 and V is TRBV5-1; possible D gene TRBD1, 5 bases. With 0 bases removed from V and 2 bases from J, the gap between germline ends came to 10 bases. From germline, CDR1 is SGHRS and CDR2 YFSETQ. The CDR3 runs 15 residues. DNA of the CDR3: TGCGCCAGCAGCTTGGTGGGGCAGAACACAGATACGCAGTATTTT. As protein: CASSLVGQNTDTQYF.

The CDR3 coding sequence is TGTGCCATCAGCAGGACAGGGGAGGGGAACACAGATACGCAGTATTTT. This translates into CAISRTGEGNTDTQYF. The chain has TRBV10-3 and TRBJ2-3, with TRBD1 matching 9 bases. V was pared by 6 bases and J by 2 bases, with 9 bases of the junction left unmatched. Germline V lookup: CDR1 ENHRY, CDR2 SYGVKD. The CDR3 is 16 residues long.

This clone has just one count. The V gene is TRBV6-1, the J gene TRBJ1-2; D remains ambiguous. Germline assignment: CDR1 MNHNS and CDR2 SASEGT. This CDR3 spans 13 amino acids. Deletions cut 2 bases from V and 4 bases from J, with 8 bases between. CDR3 protein: CASSELLTYGYTF. The CDR3 DNA is TGTGCCAGCAGTGAATTGCTAACCTATGGCTACACCTTC.

The table lists this clone with a few counts. The chain recombines TRBV4-2 with TRBJ2-2, with 12 bases aligning to TRBD2. The V and J ends lost 2 bases and 6 bases, in that order; junction bases with no gene match: 7. The CDR3 length is 17 residues. The germline V gene encodes CDR1 LGHNA and CDR2 YNFKEQ. The CDR3 sequence: CASSQSTSGRQAGELFF. The CDR3, as DNA: TGTGCCAGCAGCCAAAGTACTAGCGGGAGGCAAGCCGGGGAGCTGTTTTTT.

The genes are TRBV14 and TRBJ2-7; D uncertain. Germline CDR1 is SGHDN and CDR2 is FVKESK. V lost 3 bases to trimming and J lost 1 base, with 7 bases between them. CDR3 length: 13 residues. The CDR3, as DNA: TGTGCCAGCAGCCACGTGCCTTCCTACGAGCAGTACTTC. Encoded protein: CASSHVPSYEQYF.

The chain employs TRBV5-1 and TRBJ1-2, with D possibly TRBD1 on 5 matching bases. Germline V CDR1 and CDR2: SGHRS, YFSETQ. Trimming shortened V by 2 bases and J by 0 bases, and 8 bases separated the two germline ends. The length of the CDR3 is 14 residues. The CDR3 nucleotides read TGCGCCAGCAGCTTCGCGGACACTAACTATGGCTACACCTTC. Protein sequence: CASSFADTNYGYTF.

This rearrangement joins TRBV30 to TRBJ2-7; a weak D match, TRBD1 (6 bases). The germline V gene has CDR1 GTSNPN and CDR2 SVGIG (reference sequence). This CDR3 contains 13 residues. The ends were cut back, 3 bases at V and 2 bases at J, with 11 bases in the middle. DNA of the CDR3: TGTGCCTGGAGGAGGGACAACACCTACGAGCAGTACTTC. This gives the protein CAWRRDNTYEQYF. Full variable domain (missing parts from reference TRBV30 and TRBJ2-7): SQTIHQWPATLVQPVGSPLSLECTVEGTSNPNLYWYRQAAGRGLQLLFYSVGIGQISSEVPQNLSASRPQDRQFILSSKKLLLSDSGFYLCAWRRDNTYEQYFGPGTRLTVT.

The genes are TRBV30 and TRBJ2-7; D possibly corresponds to TRBD1 (5 bases). This CDR3 contains 11 residues. Between the trimmed V and J ends, which lost 5 bases and 6 bases, there was a span of 11 bases. CDR1 and CDR2 from the germline V gene are GTSNPN and SVGIG (reference sequence). CDR3 region: CAWAERGEQYF. CDR3 DNA sequence: TGTGCCTGGGCCGAAAGGGGCGAGCAGTACTTC.

This clone was observed a few times. The rearrangement joins TRBV18 to TRBJ1-4; no clear D gene. V dropped 3 bases and J dropped 6 bases, with 8 bases sitting between them. The CDR3 is 13 amino acids. Germline assignment: CDR1 KGHSH and CDR2 LQKENI. In nucleotides, the CDR3 is TGTGCCAGCTCACCCCGGGAGGATGAAAAACTGTTTTTT. It yields the protein CASSPREDEKLFF.

This clone appeared a few times. V usage is TRBV28 and J usage is TRBJ1-2; TRBD1 is a possible D gene (5 bases). CDR1 MDHEN and CDR2 SYDVKM come from the germline V gene. Trimming cost V 1 base and J 4 bases, with 22 bases left between them. The CDR3 sequence is 18 residues long. CDR3 coding DNA: TGTGCCAGCAGTTTATCGGGCGCGCAGGGAATCTCGGGCTATGGCTACACCTTC. Translated: CASSLSGAQGISGYGYTF.

The chain carries TRBV25-1 and TRBJ1-3; tentatively, D is TRBD1 (5 bases). Germline CDR1 MGHDK, CDR2 SYGVNS. CDR3 length: 15 residues. Trimming left V 3 bases short and J 0 bases short, with 9 bases between. The CDR3 nucleotides read TGTGCCAGCAGTGAGGCAGGGATCTCTGGAAACACCATATATTTT. This translates into CASSEAGISGNTIYF. Together with reference TRBV25-1 and TRBJ1-3, the CDR3 gives the full variable domain: EADIYQTPRYLVIGTGKKITLECSQTMGHDKMYWYQQDPGMELHLIHYSYGVNSTEKGDLSSESTVSRIRTEHFPLTLESARPSHTSQYLCASSEAGISGNTIYFGEGSWLTVV.

V usage is TRBV18 and J usage is TRBJ1-6; 9 bases are a match to TRBD1. This CDR3 comprises 17 residues. Germline V gene lookup returns CDR1 KGHSH and CDR2 LQKENI. J lost 6 bases, V lost 3 bases, and 9 bases had no gene match. The CDR3 reads CASSPTLPGQGNSPLHF. CDR3 DNA sequence: TGTGCCAGCTCACCTACCTTACCGGGACAGGGTAATTCACCCCTCCACTTT.

The chain has TRBV7-8 and TRBJ2-7; 11 nucleotides match TRBD2. Trimming took 2 bases from V and 1 from J; bases not matched to a gene: 1. CDR1 and CDR2 (germline): SGHVS, FQNEAQ. The CDR3 totals 15 residues. For the CDR3, the DNA is TGTGCCAGCAGCTTACTAGCGGGGGGATCCTACGAGCAGTACTTC. Protein sequence: CASSLLAGGSYEQYF. The entire variable domain, with the rest obtained from reference TRBV7-8 and TRBJ2-7, is as follows: GAGVSQSPRYKVAKRGQDVALRCDPISGHVSLFWYQQALGQGPEFLTYFQNEAQLDKSGLPSDRFFAERPEGSVSTLKIQRTQQEDSAVYLCASSLLAGGSYEQYFGPGTRLTVT.

V is TRBV5-1 and J is TRBJ2-2; D may be TRBD1 (6 bases). Trimming removed 4 bases at V and 9 bases at J, with 13 bases between. CDR3 length equals 13 residues. Germline assignment: CDR1 SGHRS and CDR2 YFSETQ. This CDR3 reads CASSTPGAWELFF. The CDR3 DNA reads TGCGCCAGCAGCACACCAGGGGCCTGGGAGCTGTTTTTT.

The genes are TRBV30 and TRBJ2-7; TRBD1 agrees at 9 bases. Per germline, CDR1 GTSNPN and CDR2 SVGIG (reference sequence). Unmatched junction bases numbered 4, after V lost 2 bases and J lost 2 bases. The CDR3 totals 14 residues. The CDR3 nucleotides read TGTGCCTGGAGTTCCGGGACAGGGACCTACGAGCAGTACTTC. This codes for CAWSSGTGTYEQYF.

This chain joins TRBV10-2 and TRBJ1-1, with 7 bases lining up with TRBD1. The trim removed 8 bases at V and 1 base at J, leaving 4 bases unmatched. CDR3 size: 13 residues. Germline CDR1 reads WSHSY; CDR2 reads SAAADI. CDR3 sequence (DNA): TGCGCCAGCTCAGGACAGGCGAACACTGAAGCTTTCTTT. Translation: CASSGQANTEAFF.

In its sample, this clone was seen once. The genes are TRBV5-8 and TRBJ1-1, with a tentative D call TRBD1 (6 bases). Trimming pared 4 bases from V and 8 bases from J, leaving 12 bases between. Germline lookup yields CDR1 SGHTS and CDR2 YDEGEE. The CDR3 consists of 12 residues. This CDR3 is CASSVSGTEAFF. In DNA, the CDR3 is TGTGCCAGCAGCGTCTCCGGGACAGAAGCTTTCTTT. Based on the CDR3 plus reference TRBV5-8 and TRBJ1-1, the full variable domain is EAGVTQSPTHLIKTRGQQATLRCSPISGHTSVYWYQQALGLGLQFLLWYDEGEERNRGNFPPRFSGRQFPNYSSELNVNALELEDSALYLCASSVSGTEAFFGQGTRLTVV.

The chain uses TRBV9 and TRBJ2-5, with D perhaps being TRBD1 or TRBD2 (5 bases each). The germline V and J ends were trimmed by 4 bases and 5 bases, with 15 bases remaining between them. There are 14 residues in the CDR3. The V gene's germline CDR1 is SGDLS and CDR2 YYNGEE. CDR3 nucleotides: TGTGCCAGCAGCCCGGGGACGGTCCGGGAGACCCAGTACTTC. Translation: CASSPGTVRETQYF.

J is TRBJ1-2 and V is TRBV6-1, with 7 bases matching TRBD1. The germline V gene encodes CDR1 MNHNS and CDR2 SASEGT. The CDR3 loop spans 15 amino acids. The V and J ends lost 1 base and 0 bases, in that order; junction bases with no gene match: 2. CDR3 sequence reads: CASSEGTGANYGYTF. CDR3 coding DNA: TGTGCCAGCAGTGAAGGGACAGGAGCTAACTATGGCTACACCTTC.

The V call is TRBV14, the J call TRBJ1-2; 10 bases map to TRBD1. CDR1 and CDR2 from the germline V gene are SGHDN and FVKESK. The CDR3 covers 15 residues. With V trimmed by 10 bases and J by 4 bases, 12 bases remained unmatched. The DNA of the CDR3 is TGTGCCACCTCCCCTTGGGGGACAGGGGTCTATGGCTACACCTTC. This codes for CATSPWGTGVYGYTF.

This clone was detected only a few times. This chain connects TRBV6-5 to TRBJ1-2, with D unclear. Germline lookup yields CDR1 MNHEY and CDR2 SVGAGI. The CDR3 spans 13 residues. V dropped 2 bases and J dropped 4 bases, with 8 bases sitting between them. CDR3 in amino acids: CASSYGRIYGYTF. The CDR3 DNA sequence: TGTGCCAGCAGTTACGGAAGGATCTATGGCTACACCTTC.

This chain connects TRBV5-8 to TRBJ2-3; D is undetermined. The germline CDR1 and CDR2 sequences are SGHTS and YDEGEE. Trimming removed 1 base at V and 1 base at J, with 7 bases between. The CDR3 sequence is 14 residues long. CDR3 nucleotide sequence: TGTGCCAGCAGCTTGCGGCAGGGCACAGATACGCAGTATTTT. It codes for CASSLRQGTDTQYF. Together with reference TRBV5-8 and TRBJ2-3, the CDR3 gives the full variable domain: EAGVTQSPTHLIKTRGQQATLRCSPISGHTSVYWYQQALGLGLQFLLWYDEGEERNRGNFPPRFSGRQFPNYSSELNVNALELEDSALYLCASSLRQGTDTQYFGPGTRLTVL.

This chain joins TRBV7-2 and TRBJ2-3, with TRBD2 matching 10 bases. The CDR3 has 15 residues. Germline loops: CDR1 SGHTA, CDR2 FQGNSA. Trimming cost V 5 bases and J 1 base; bases outside gene matches: 3. CDR3 residues: CASSRGLAGTDTQYF. The CDR3, as DNA: TGTGCCAGCAGCCGAGGACTAGCGGGCACAGATACGCAGTATTTT. Filled out from reference TRBV7-2 and TRBJ2-3, the complete variable domain reads GAGVSQSPSNKVTEKGKDVELRCDPISGHTALYWYRQSLGQGLEFLIYFQGNSAPDKSGLPSDRFSAERTGGSVSTLTIQRTQQEDSAVYLCASSRGLAGTDTQYFGPGTRLTVL.

This chain links TRBV19 with TRBJ1-2; D gene uncertain. CDR3 length: 16 residues. The ends were cut back, 3 bases at V and 7 bases at J, with 21 bases in the middle. From germline, CDR1 is LNHDA and CDR2 SQIVND (reference sequence). CDR3 region: CASSISPGVLTGGYTF. CDR3 nucleotides: TGTGCCAGTAGTATCAGCCCGGGAGTTTTAACGGGTGGCTACACCTTC.